This T cell receptor (beta chain) was profiled in a study of blood T cell repertoires in COVID-19. Across the whole study: T cells, B-cell-depleted T cells, or PBMCs provided the cDNA or gDNA that served as material.

The germline V gene has CDR1 SGHTA and CDR2 FQGNSA. The CDR3 totals 14 residues. Trimming removed 3 bases at V and 2 bases at J, with 11 bases between. Using immunoSEQ multiplex PCR, the repertoire was profiled, and TCRdb retains in-frame clones only, with some absent. The profile shows fewer than 80,000 clones, roughly 90% of them singletons. The chain carries TRBV7-2 and TRBJ2-7; possible D gene TRBD2, 7 bases. Material for sequencing was peripheral blood. The receptor was isolated from an elderly woman with active or convalescent COVID-19. Here the CDR3 DNA reads TGTGCCAGCAGCTTGCGGGGGCCTCCCTACGAGCAGTACTTC. Its translation: CASSLRGPPYEQYF.